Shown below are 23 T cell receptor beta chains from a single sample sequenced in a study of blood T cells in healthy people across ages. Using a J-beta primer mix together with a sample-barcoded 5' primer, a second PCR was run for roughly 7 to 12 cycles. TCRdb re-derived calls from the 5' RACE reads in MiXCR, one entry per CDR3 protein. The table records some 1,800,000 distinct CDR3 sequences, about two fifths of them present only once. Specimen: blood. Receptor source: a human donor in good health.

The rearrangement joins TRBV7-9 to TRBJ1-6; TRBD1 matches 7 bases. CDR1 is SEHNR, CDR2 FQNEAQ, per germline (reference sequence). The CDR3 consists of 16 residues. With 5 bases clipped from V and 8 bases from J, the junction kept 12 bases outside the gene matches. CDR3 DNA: TGTGCCAGCAGCCTAACCTCAGGGGGAGGCCATTCACCCCTCCACTTT. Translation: CASSLTSGGGHSPLHF.

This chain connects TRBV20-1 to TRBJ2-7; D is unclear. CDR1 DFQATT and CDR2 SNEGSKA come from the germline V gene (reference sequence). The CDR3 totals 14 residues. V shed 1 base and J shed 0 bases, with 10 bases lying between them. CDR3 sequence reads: CSARGGPSSYEQYF. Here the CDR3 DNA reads TGCAGTGCTAGAGGAGGACCGTCCTCCTACGAGCAGTACTTC.

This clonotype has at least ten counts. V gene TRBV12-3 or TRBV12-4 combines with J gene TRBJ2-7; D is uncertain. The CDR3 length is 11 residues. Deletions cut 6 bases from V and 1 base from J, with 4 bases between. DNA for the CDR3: TGTGCCAGCAGGTATTCCTACGAGCAGTACTTC. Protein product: CASRYSYEQYF.

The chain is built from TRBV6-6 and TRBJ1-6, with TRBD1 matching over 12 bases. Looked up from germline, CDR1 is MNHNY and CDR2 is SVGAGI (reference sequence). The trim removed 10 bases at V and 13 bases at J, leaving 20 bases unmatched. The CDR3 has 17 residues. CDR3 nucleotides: TGTGCCACCTCAGCCCACCCGGGACAGGGGGCCAATGTTCCCCTCCACTTT. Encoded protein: CATSAHPGQGANVPLHF.

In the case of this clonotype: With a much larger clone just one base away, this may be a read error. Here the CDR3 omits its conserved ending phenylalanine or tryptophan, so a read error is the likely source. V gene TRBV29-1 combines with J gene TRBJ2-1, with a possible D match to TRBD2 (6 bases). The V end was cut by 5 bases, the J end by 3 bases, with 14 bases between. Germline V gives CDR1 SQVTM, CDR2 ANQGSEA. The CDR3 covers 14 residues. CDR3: CSVLPQGGYNEQFV. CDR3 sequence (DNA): TGCAGCGTTCTGCCCCAGGGAGGCTACAATGAGCAGTTCGTC.

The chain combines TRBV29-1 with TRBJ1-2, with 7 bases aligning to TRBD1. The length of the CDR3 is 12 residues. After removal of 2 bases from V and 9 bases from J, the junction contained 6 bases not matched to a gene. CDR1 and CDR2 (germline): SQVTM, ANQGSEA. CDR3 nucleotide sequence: TGCAGCGTTGAACCCGGGACAGCGTGCTACACCTTC. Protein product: CSVEPGTACYTF.

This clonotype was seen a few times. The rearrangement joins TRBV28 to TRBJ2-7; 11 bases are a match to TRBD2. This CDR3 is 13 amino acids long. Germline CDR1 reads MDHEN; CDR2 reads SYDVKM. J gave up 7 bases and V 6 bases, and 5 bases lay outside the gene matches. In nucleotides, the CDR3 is TGTGCCAGCAGCCCTAGCGGGGGGTCAGAGCAGTACTTC. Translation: CASSPSGGSEQYF.

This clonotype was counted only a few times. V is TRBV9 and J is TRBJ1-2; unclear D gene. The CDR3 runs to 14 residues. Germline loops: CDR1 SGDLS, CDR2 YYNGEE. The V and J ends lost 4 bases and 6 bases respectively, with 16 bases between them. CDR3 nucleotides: TGTGCCAGCAGCTCCGGGATCCCCGCGGATGGCTACACCTTC. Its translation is CASSSGIPADGYTF. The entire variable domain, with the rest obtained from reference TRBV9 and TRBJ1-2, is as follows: DSGVTQTPKHLITATGQRVTLRCSPRSGDLSVYWYQQSLDQGLQFLIQYYNGEERAKGNILERFSAQQFPDLHSELNLSSLELGDSALYFCASSSGIPADGYTFGSGTRLTVV.

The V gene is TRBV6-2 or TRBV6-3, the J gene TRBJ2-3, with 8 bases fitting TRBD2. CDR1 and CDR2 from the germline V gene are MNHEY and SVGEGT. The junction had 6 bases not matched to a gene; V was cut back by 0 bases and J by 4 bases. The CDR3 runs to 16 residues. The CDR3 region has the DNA TGTGCCAGCAGTTACTCAGAACGGGGGGGCCCAGATACGCAGTATTTT. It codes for CASSYSERGGPDTQYF.

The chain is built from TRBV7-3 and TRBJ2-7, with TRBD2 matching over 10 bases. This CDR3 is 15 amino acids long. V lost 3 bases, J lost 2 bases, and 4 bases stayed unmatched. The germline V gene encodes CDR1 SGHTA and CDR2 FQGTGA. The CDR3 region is CASSFTSGAAYEQYF. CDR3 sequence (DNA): TGTGCCAGCAGCTTTACTAGCGGGGCCGCCTACGAGCAGTACTTC.

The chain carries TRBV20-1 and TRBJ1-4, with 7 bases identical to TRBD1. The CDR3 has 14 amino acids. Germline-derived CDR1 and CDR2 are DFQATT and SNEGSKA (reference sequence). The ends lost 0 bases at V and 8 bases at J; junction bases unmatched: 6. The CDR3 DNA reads TGCAGTGCTAGAGATGCACAGGGGATAGAAAAACTGTTTTTT. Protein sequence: CSARDAQGIEKLFF.

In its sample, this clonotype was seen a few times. CDR3 residues: CASSLAMGGDLPYEQYF. The CDR3 region has the DNA TGTGCCAGCAGCTTAGCCATGGGGGGTGACCTTCCCTACGAGCAGTATTTT. The rearrangement joins TRBV7-6 to TRBJ2-3; tentative D call: TRBD2 (6 bases). This CDR3 comprises 17 residues. V lost 0 bases and J 11 bases, leaving 24 bases between the germline ends. Germline V gene sequence: CDR1 SGHVS, CDR2 FNYEAQ.

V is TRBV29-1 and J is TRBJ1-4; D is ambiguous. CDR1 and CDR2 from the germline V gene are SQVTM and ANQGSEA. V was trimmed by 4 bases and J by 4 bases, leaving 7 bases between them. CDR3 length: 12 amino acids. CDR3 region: CSVGMGNEKLFF. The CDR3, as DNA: TGCAGCGTTGGAATGGGTAATGAAAAACTGTTTTTT.

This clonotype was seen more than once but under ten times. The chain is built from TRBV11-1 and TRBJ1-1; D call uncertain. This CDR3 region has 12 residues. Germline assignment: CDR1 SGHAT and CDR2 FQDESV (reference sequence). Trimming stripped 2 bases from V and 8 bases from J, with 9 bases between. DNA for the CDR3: TGTGCCAGCAGCTTACAGACAACCGAAGCTTTCTTT. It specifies CASSLQTTEAFF.

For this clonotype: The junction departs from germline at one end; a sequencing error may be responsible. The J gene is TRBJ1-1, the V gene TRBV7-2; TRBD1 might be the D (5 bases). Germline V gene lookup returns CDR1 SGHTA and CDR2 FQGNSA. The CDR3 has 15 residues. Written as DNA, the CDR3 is TGTGCCAGCAGCCTACGGTTAGGGGACGTCACTGAAGCGTTCTTT. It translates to CASSLRLGDVTEAFF.

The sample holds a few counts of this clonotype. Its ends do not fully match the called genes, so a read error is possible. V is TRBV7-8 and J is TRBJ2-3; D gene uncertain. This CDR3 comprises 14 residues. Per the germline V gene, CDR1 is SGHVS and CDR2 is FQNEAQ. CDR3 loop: CACSLAPPPDTQYF. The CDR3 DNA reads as TGTGCCTGCAGCTTAGCTCCTCCCCCGGATACGCAGTATTTT.

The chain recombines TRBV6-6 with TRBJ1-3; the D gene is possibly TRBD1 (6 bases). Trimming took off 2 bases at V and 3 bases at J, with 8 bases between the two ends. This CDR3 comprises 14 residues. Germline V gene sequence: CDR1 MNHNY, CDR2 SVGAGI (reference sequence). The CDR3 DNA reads TGTGCCAGCAGTTACACACAGGGTGGAAACACCATATATTTT. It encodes CASSYTQGGNTIYF.

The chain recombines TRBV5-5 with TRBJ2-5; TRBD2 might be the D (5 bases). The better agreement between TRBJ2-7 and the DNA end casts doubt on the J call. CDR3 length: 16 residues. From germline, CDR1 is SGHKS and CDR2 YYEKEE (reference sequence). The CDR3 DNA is TGTGCCAGCAGTTTTGGCTATGCCCGATTCGGGGACGAGCAGTACTTC. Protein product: CASSFGYARFGDEQYF.

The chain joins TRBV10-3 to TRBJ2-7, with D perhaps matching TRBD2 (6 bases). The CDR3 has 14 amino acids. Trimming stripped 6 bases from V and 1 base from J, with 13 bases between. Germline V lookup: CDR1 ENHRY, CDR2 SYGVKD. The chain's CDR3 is CAIRPTSSSYEQYF. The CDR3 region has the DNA TGTGCCATCAGGCCGACTAGTTCGTCCTACGAGCAGTACTTC.

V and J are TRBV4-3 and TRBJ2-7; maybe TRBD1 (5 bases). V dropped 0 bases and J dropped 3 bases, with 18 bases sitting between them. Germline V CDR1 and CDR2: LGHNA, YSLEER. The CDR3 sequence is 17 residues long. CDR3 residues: CASSQDQGAAEIYEQYF. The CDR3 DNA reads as TGCGCCAGCAGCCAAGATCAGGGCGCGGCCGAAATCTACGAGCAGTACTTC.

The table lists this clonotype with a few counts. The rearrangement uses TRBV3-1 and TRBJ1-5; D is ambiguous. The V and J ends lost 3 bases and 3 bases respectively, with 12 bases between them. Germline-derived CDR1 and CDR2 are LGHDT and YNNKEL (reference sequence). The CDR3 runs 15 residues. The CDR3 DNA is TGTGCCAGCAGCCAGGCGGCGGAACTCAATCAGCCCCAGCATTTT. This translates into CASSQAAELNQPQHF.

The CDR3 coding sequence is TGTGCCAGCAGCCTAAGTATGAGACAGGGAGGTGAAAAACTGTTTTTT. Translation: CASSLSMRQGGEKLFF. The J gene is TRBJ1-4, the V gene TRBV4-2; 7 positions agree with TRBD1. After removal of 4 bases from V and 7 bases from J, the junction contained 12 bases not matched to a gene. Germline CDR1 is LGHNA and CDR2 is YNFKEQ. CDR3 size: 16 residues.

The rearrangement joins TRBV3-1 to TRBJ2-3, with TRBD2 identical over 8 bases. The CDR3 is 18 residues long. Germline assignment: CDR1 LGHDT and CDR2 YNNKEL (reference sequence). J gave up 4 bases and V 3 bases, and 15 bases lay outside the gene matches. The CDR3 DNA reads TGTGCCAGCAGCCATCAAACGGGGGGGCAAATTATTGCAGATACGCAGTATTTT. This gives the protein CASSHQTGGQIIADTQYF.